This T cell receptor (beta chain) is from a study of regulatory T cells in long-lasting Graves disease. Indicated time point: newly diagnosed GD, antithyroid drugs for less than 3 months. PBMC-derived RNA was used for the TCR library. The TCR beta library used iRepertoire HTBI primers with Arm-PCR amplification of CDR3. TCRdb called the multiplex PCR reads again in MiXCR, with one record for every CDR3 protein. Of around 450,000 distinct CDR3 sequences listed, roughly 15% are singletons. With 3 bases removed from V and 3 bases from J, the gap between germline ends came to 15 bases. In germline, CDR1 is SNHLY, CDR2 FYNNEI. This CDR3 is built from 15 residues. This clonotype was seen repeatedly, ten times or more. The same sample was also used in a study of T cells in Graves' hyperthyroidism and ophthalmopathy.

The sequenced sample was peripheral blood mononuclear cells (PBMCs), obtained at new diagnosis, from a patient treated with antithyroid drugs. The chain uses TRBV2 and TRBJ2-7; perhaps TRBD1 as D (6 bases). The TCR was taken from a middle-aged man with Graves disease. The CDR3 bases are TGTGCCAGCAGTGACAAATCCGGGACACTCTACGAGCAGTACTTC. Translated: CASSDKSGTLYEQYF.